This TCR beta chain derives from a study of blood T cell repertoires in COVID-19. Study background: PBMCs, B-cell-depleted T cells, or T cells provided the cDNA or gDNA that made up the material.

Using immunoSEQ multiplex PCR, the repertoire was profiled, and TCRdb retains in-frame clones only, with some absent. The sample lists under 300,000 clones; roughly three quarters were seen once. Specimen: peripheral blood. This sequence originates from a woman between 40 and 55 years old with active or convalescent COVID-19.

The chain's CDR3 is CASSGESNQPQHF. CDR3 DNA sequence: TGTGCCAGTAGTGGGGAGAGCAATCAGCCCCAGCATTTT. V is TRBV19 and J is TRBJ1-5; D is unresolved. Trimming took off 5 bases at V and 1 base at J, with 6 bases between the two ends. Germline V lookup: CDR1 LNHDA, CDR2 SQIVND (reference sequence). The CDR3 loop spans 13 amino acids.